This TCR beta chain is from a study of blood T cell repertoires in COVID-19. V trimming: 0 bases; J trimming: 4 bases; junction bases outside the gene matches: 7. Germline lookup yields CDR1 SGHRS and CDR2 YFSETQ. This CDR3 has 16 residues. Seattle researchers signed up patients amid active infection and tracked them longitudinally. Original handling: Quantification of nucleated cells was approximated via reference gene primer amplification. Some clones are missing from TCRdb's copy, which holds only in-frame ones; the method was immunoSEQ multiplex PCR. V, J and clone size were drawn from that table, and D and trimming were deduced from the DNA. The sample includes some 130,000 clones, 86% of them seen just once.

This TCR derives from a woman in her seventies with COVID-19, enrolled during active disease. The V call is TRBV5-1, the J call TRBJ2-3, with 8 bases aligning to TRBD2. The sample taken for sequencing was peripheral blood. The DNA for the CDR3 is TGCGCCAGCAGCTTGGCCGGGACTAGTCGCCCAGATACGCAGTATTTT. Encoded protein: CASSLAGTSRPDTQYF. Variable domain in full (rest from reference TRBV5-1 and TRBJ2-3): KAGVTQTPRYLIKTRGQQVTLSCSPISGHRSVSWYQQTPGQGLQFLFEYFSETQRNKGNFPGRFSGRQFSNSRSEMNVSTLELGDSALYLCASSLAGTSRPDTQYFGPGTRLTVL.